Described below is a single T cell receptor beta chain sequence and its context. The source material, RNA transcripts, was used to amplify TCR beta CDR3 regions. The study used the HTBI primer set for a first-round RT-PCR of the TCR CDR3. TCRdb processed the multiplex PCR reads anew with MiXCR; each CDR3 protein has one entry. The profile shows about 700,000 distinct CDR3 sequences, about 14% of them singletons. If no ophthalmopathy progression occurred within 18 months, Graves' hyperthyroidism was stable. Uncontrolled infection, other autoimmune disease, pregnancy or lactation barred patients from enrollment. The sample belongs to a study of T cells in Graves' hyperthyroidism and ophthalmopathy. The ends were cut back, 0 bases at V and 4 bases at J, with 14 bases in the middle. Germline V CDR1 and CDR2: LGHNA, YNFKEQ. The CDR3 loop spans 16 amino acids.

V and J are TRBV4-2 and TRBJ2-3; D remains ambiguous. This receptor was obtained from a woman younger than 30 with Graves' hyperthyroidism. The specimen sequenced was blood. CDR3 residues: CASSQDPGWAADTQYF. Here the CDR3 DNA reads TGTGCCAGCAGCCAAGATCCCGGCTGGGCCGCAGATACGCAGTATTTT.